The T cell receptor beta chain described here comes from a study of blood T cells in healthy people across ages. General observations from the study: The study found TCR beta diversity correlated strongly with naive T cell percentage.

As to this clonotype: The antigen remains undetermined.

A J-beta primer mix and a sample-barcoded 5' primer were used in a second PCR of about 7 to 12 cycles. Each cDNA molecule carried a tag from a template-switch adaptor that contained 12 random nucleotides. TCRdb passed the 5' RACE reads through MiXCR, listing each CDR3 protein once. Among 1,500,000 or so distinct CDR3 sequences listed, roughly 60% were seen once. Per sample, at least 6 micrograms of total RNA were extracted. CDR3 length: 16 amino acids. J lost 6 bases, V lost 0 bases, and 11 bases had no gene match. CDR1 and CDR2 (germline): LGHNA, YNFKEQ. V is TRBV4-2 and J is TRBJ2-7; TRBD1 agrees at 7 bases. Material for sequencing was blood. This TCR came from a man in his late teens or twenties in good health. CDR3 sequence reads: CASSQDPGQTFLEQYF. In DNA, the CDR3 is TGTGCCAGCAGCCAAGACCCGGGACAGACCTTTCTCGAGCAGTACTTC.